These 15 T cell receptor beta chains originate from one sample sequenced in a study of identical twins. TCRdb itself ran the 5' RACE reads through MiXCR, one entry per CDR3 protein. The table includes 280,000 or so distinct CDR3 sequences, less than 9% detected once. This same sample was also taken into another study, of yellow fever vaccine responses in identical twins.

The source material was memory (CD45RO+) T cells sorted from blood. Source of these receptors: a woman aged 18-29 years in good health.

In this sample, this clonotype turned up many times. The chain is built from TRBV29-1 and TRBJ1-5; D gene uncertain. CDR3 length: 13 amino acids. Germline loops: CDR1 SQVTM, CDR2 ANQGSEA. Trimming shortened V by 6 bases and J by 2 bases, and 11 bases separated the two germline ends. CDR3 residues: CSVYEGGNQPQHF. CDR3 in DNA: TGCAGCGTCTACGAGGGAGGCAATCAGCCCCAGCATTTT. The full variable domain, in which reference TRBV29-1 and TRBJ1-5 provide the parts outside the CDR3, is SAVISQKPSRDICQRGTSLTIQCQVDSQVTMMFWYRQQPGQSLTLIATANQGSEATYESGFVIDKFPISRPNLTFSTLTVSNMSPEDSSIYLCSVYEGGNQPQHFGDGTRLSIL.

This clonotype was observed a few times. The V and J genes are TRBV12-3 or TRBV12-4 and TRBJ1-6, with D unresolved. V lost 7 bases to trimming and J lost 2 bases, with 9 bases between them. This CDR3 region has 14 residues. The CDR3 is CASTVFPYNSPLHF. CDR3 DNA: TGTGCCAGCACGGTCTTTCCCTATAATTCACCCCTCCACTTT.

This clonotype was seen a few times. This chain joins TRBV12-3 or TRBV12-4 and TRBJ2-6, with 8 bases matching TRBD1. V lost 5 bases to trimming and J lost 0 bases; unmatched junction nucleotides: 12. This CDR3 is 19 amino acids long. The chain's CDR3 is CASSLNQGAQGSGANVLTF. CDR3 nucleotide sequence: TGTGCCAGCAGTCTGAACCAGGGGGCGCAAGGCTCTGGGGCCAACGTCCTGACTTTC.

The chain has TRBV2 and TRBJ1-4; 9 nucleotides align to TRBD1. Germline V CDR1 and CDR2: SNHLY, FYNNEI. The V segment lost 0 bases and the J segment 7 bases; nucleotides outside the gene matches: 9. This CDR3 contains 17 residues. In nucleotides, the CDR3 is TGTGCCAGCAGTGAAGCGGGACAGGGACGATTCCTTGAAAAACTGTTTTTT. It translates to CASSEAGQGRFLEKLFF.

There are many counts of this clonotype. Here the CDR3 DNA reads TGCAGTGCTAGGGACAACTCTTTTTCACCCGGCTACACCTTC. The encoded protein is CSARDNSFSPGYTF. V usage is TRBV20-1 and J usage is TRBJ1-2; tentatively, D is TRBD1 (5 bases). The germline V gene has CDR1 DFQATT and CDR2 SNEGSKA (reference sequence). The CDR3 spans 14 residues. The V gene lost 3 bases and the J gene lost 8 bases, with 19 bases spanning the gap.

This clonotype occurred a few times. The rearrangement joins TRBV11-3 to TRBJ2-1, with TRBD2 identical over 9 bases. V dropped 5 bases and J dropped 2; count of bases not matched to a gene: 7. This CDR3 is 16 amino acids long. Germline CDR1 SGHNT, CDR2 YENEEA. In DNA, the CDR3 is TGTGCCAGCAGCCCGTCCCCTAGCGGGGCCTACAATGAGCAGTTCTTC. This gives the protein CASSPSPSGAYNEQFF.

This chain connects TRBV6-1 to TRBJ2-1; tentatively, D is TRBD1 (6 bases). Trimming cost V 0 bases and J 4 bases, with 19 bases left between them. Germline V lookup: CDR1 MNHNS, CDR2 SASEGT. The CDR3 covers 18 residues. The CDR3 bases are TGTGCCAGCAGTGAAGCATCGAAGAAGGGACATACATACAATGAGCAGTTCTTC. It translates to CASSEASKKGHTYNEQFF.

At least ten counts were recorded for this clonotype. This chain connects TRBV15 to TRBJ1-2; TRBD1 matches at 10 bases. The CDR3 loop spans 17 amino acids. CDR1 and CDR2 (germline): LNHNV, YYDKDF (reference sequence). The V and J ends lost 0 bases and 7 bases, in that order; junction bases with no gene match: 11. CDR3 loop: CATSREATTGGVSGYTF. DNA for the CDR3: TGTGCCACCAGCAGAGAAGCTACGACAGGGGGCGTAAGTGGCTACACCTTC.

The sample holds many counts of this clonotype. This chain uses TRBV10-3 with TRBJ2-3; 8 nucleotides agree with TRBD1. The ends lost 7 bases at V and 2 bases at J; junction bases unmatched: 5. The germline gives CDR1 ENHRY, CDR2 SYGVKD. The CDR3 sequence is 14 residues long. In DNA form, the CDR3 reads TGTGCCATCACCAGACAGGGGATCACAGATACGCAGTATTTT. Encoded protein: CAITRQGITDTQYF.

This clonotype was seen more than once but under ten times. The CDR3 here is CSVAHPGGGYTF. In DNA, the CDR3 is TGCAGCGTTGCCCACCCGGGGGGGGGCTACACCTTC. This rearrangement joins TRBV29-1 to TRBJ1-2; D is possibly TRBD1 (5 bases). CDR1 is SQVTM, CDR2 ANQGSEA, per germline. The CDR3 consists of 12 residues. V lost 4 bases and J lost 8, with 14 bases in between.

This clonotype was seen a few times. The CDR3 here is CASSRPPEPLHF. The CDR3 coding sequence is TGTGCCAGCAGTCGCCCACCGGAGCCCCTCCACTTT. This sequence joins TRBV3-1 and TRBJ1-6; D gene uncertain. V shed 6 bases and J shed 13 bases, with 13 bases lying between them. Germline-derived CDR1 and CDR2 are LGHDT and YNNKEL (reference sequence). The CDR3 sequence is 12 residues long.

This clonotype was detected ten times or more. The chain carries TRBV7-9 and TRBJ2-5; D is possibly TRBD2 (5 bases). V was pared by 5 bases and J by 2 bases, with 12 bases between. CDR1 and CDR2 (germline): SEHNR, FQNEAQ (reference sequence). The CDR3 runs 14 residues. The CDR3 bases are TGTGCCAGCAGCATCTCGAGGGAACAAGAGACCCAGTACTTC. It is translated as CASSISREQETQYF.

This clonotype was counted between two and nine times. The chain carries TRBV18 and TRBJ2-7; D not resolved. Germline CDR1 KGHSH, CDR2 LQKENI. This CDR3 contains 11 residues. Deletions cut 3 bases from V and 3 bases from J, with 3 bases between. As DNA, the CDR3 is TGTGCCAGCTCACCTAACTACGAGCAGTACTTC. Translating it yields CASSPNYEQYF.

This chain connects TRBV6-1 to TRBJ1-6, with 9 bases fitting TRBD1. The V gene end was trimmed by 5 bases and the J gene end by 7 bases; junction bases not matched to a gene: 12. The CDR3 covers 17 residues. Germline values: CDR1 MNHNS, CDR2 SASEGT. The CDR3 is CASSRGQGRVRNSPLHF. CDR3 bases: TGTGCCAGCAGTCGCGGACAGGGGAGAGTACGGAATTCACCCCTCCACTTT.

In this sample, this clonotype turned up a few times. The CDR3 nucleotides are TGCAGTGCTAGCTTTGGACTAGCGGAATCATGGGATGAGCAGTTCTTC. Protein: CSASFGLAESWDEQFF. The chain is built from TRBV20-1 and TRBJ2-1, with 10 bases that match TRBD2. J gave up 8 bases and V 3 bases, and 13 bases lay outside the gene matches. CDR1 DFQATT and CDR2 SNEGSKA come from the germline V gene (reference sequence). This CDR3 has 16 residues.